These 5 T cell receptor beta chains share one sample of origin, sequenced in a study of TIL therapy for anti-PD-1-resistant metastatic lung cancer. The libraries were made with immunoSEQ v3. Sequenced by immunoSEQ multiplex PCR; TCRdb stores in-frame clones only, minus some. Of 50,000 to 65,000 clones detected, roughly 69% appear once; the ten largest clones hold roughly 7%. Time point meaning: pre-treatment sample, taken before nivolumab and TIL therapy. This specimen consisted of blood, obtained at baseline. Source of these receptors: a person between 25 and 80 years old with non-small cell lung cancer.

V is TRBV6-5 and J is TRBJ2-1; possibly TRBD1 for D (6 bases). The ends were cut back, 8 bases at V and 7 bases at J, with 15 bases in the middle. Per germline, CDR1 MNHEY and CDR2 SVGAGI. The length of the CDR3 is 13 residues. CDR3 protein: CASASPQGNEQFF. The CDR3 coding sequence is TGTGCCAGCGCATCTCCACAGGGAAATGAGCAGTTCTTC.

The chain combines TRBV5-1 with TRBJ2-2; TRBD2 matches at 10 bases. This CDR3 comprises 16 residues. Germline CDR1 and CDR2: SGHRS and YFSETQ. With 0 bases clipped from V and 10 bases from J, the junction kept 9 bases outside the gene matches. CDR3 residues: CASSLGVAGGMEELFF. The CDR3 bases are TGCGCCAGCAGCTTGGGAGTAGCGGGAGGTATGGAGGAGCTGTTTTTT.

The chain has TRBV27 and TRBJ1-2; no firm D call. This CDR3 has 18 amino acids. CDR1 MNHEY and CDR2 SMNVEV come from the germline V gene (reference sequence). The V end lost 6 bases, the J end lost 0 bases, and 23 bases lay between the germline ends. The DNA of the CDR3 is TGTGCCAGCAGCCCGCGAGGAGGCCGGTGGCAAGCTAACTATGGCTACACCTTC. Residues: CASSPRGGRWQANYGYTF.

A word on this clone: One end of the junction fails to match germline, which may point to a read error. The rearrangement joins TRBV5-1 to TRBJ1-5, with D possibly TRBD1 on 5 matching bases. The CDR3 contains 14 residues. The germline gives CDR1 SGHRS, CDR2 YFSETQ. CDR3 amino acids: CASSLGGDYQSQHF. The CDR3 coding sequence is TGCGCCAGCAGCTTGGGAGGGGATTATCAGTCCCAGCATTTT.

The chain couples TRBV14 to TRBJ2-7; D uncertain. Germline CDR1 is SGHDN and CDR2 is FVKESK. Trimming shortened V by 0 bases and J by 6 bases, and 15 bases separated the two germline ends. This CDR3 contains 15 residues. The CDR3 sequence: CASSQEEQYRREQYF. CDR3 DNA sequence: TGTGCCAGCAGCCAAGAAGAGCAGTATCGACGCGAGCAGTACTTC.